The 30 T cell receptor beta chains reported below all come from one sample, sequenced in a study of post-analysis software for immune sequencing data. These TCRs are of unknown antigen specificity. Unique-molecular-identifier-tagged TCR beta cDNA libraries were used. Using its own MiXCR run on the PCR reads, TCRdb lists one record per CDR3 protein. The data show roughly 800,000 distinct CDR3 sequences, roughly 46% seen once. The study, taken as a whole, reports: Included in a set of a few TRBV segments more frequent in patients than controls were TRBV5-6, TRBV5-1 and TRBV20-1.

What was sequenced was blood. The receptors stem from a girl aged 5-17 years with multiple sclerosis.

The CDR3 DNA reads TGCAGTGCAGCTAGCGGGAGAGAGACCCAGTACTTC. It yields the protein CSAASGRETQYF. The chain joins TRBV20-1 to TRBJ2-5, with TRBD2 matching 10 bases. CDR3 length: 12 amino acids. CDR1 DFQATT and CDR2 SNEGSKA come from the germline V gene (reference sequence). J was trimmed by 4 bases and V by 6 bases; bases with no gene match: 2.

This clonotype was seen at least ten times. This chain connects TRBV4-2 to TRBJ2-5, with TRBD2 as a possible D gene (7 bases). Germline values: CDR1 LGHNA, CDR2 YNFKEQ. V gave up 0 bases and J gave up 4 bases, with 9 bases separating them. This CDR3 spans 14 amino acids. The CDR3 coding sequence is TGTGCCAGCAGCCAAGATAGGGGGGGAGAGACCCAGTACTTC. Residues: CASSQDRGGETQYF.

In this sample, this clonotype turned up a few times. This chain uses TRBV27 with TRBJ2-7, with 7 bases aligning to TRBD2. This CDR3 is 16 amino acids long. The trim removed 2 bases at V and 3 bases at J, leaving 10 bases unmatched. Germline V gene sequence: CDR1 MNHEY, CDR2 SMNVEV (reference sequence). DNA for the CDR3: TGTGCCAGCAGTTTAGACCCGGCTGTAGCGGGCTACGAGCAGTACTTC. Protein sequence: CASSLDPAVAGYEQYF.

The chain is built from TRBV20-1 and TRBJ1-2; D possibly corresponds to TRBD1 (6 bases). V was pared by 6 bases and J by 3 bases, with 14 bases between. Germline CDR1 and CDR2: DFQATT and SNEGSKA (reference sequence). This CDR3 has 13 amino acids. The CDR3 protein is CSAAGGADYGYTF. In DNA, the CDR3 is TGCAGTGCGGCTGGGGGGGCTGACTATGGCTACACCTTC.

The chain recombines TRBV12-3 or TRBV12-4 with TRBJ1-2, with no clear D. The CDR3 has 13 amino acids. With 3 bases removed from V and 4 bases from J, the gap between germline ends came to 9 bases. CDR3 sequence (DNA): TGTGCCAGCAGTTTGGGCAAGGGCTATGGCTACACCTTC. It translates to CASSLGKGYGYTF.

The chain combines TRBV6-5 with TRBJ2-7; D unclear. V gave up 7 bases and J gave up 6 bases, with 13 bases separating them. The V gene's germline CDR1 is MNHEY and CDR2 SVGAGI. The CDR3 totals 12 residues. CDR3 in DNA: TGTGCCAGCACCGACGGCTTGGGCGAGCAGTACTTC. Residues: CASTDGLGEQYF.

Worth noting for this clonotype: Relative to the germline gene, one junction end is altered; a read error may explain this. The chain recombines TRBV6-6 with TRBJ2-4; D possibly matches TRBD1 or TRBD2 (5 bases each). The germline gives CDR1 MNHNY, CDR2 SVGAGI (reference sequence). The CDR3 sequence is 13 residues long. CDR3 residues: CACSEGAKNIQYF. The CDR3 region has the DNA TGTGCCTGCAGTGAGGGGGCCAAAAACATTCAGTACTTC.

There are a few counts of this clonotype. This sequence joins TRBV20-1 and TRBJ2-7; 11 positions agree with TRBD1. V shed 5 bases, J shed 3 bases, and the junction held 9 bases outside the gene matches. Per germline, CDR1 DFQATT and CDR2 SNEGSKA (reference sequence). This CDR3 region has 15 residues. The chain's CDR3 is CSAAPGQGGVYEQYF. The DNA of the CDR3 is TGCAGTGCTGCACCGGGACAGGGGGGAGTCTACGAGCAGTACTTC.

This clonotype was recorded at least ten times. The chain is built from TRBV5-1 and TRBJ1-4, with no clear D. The CDR3 has 14 amino acids. Between the trimmed V and J ends, which lost 3 bases and 0 bases, there was a span of 6 bases. Germline CDR1 reads SGHRS; CDR2 reads YFSETQ. The CDR3, as DNA: TGCGCCAGCAGCTGGGCAGCAACTAATGAAAAACTGTTTTTT. Protein sequence: CASSWAATNEKLFF.

The rearrangement links TRBV20-1 to TRBJ2-3, with D possibly being TRBD2 (5 bases). The CDR3 sequence is 15 residues long. Trimming shortened V by 7 bases and J by 0 bases, and 17 bases separated the two germline ends. Germline values: CDR1 DFQATT, CDR2 SNEGSKA (reference sequence). CDR3 nucleotide sequence: TGCAGTGGGACCGGCGGGCCAGGCAGCACAGATACGCAGTATTTT. This encodes CSGTGGPGSTDTQYF.

V is TRBV11-2 and J is TRBJ1-6; no reliable D call. There are 14 residues in the CDR3. CDR1 and CDR2 from the germline V gene are SGHAT and FQNNGV. The V and J ends lost 2 bases and 10 bases respectively, with 12 bases between them. The CDR3 sequence is CASSLSLQSSPLHF. The CDR3 nucleotides read TGTGCCAGCAGCTTATCCCTTCAGTCCTCACCCCTCCACTTT.

CDR3 coding DNA: TGTGCCAGCAGGAGGGACGGGCTCGGGACCGGGGAGCTGTTTTTT. Residues: CASRRDGLGTGELFF. The chain has TRBV12-3 or TRBV12-4 and TRBJ2-2; possibly TRBD1 or TRBD2 for D (5 bases each). The CDR3 runs 15 residues. The V end lost 6 bases, the J end lost 5 bases, and 16 bases lay between the germline ends.

This clonotype was detected only a few times. The chain couples TRBV6-5 to TRBJ2-1; no firm D call. Trimming removed 6 bases at V and 5 bases at J, with 8 bases between. Germline loops: CDR1 MNHEY, CDR2 SVGAGI. This CDR3 contains 12 residues. The CDR3 region is CASSRTNNEQFF. DNA for the CDR3: TGTGCCAGCAGCCGGACCAACAATGAGCAGTTCTTC.

This chain uses TRBV27 with TRBJ1-5, with unresolved D. Germline V gene lookup returns CDR1 MNHEY and CDR2 SMNVEV (reference sequence). There are 14 residues in the CDR3. V dropped 3 bases and J dropped 1 base, with 7 bases sitting between them. The CDR3 DNA reads as TGTGCCAGCAGTTTCGGGAGGAGCAATCAGCCCCAGCATTTT. Translated, it gives CASSFGRSNQPQHF.

CDR3 amino acids: CASSRGTSEQFF. The CDR3, as DNA: TGTGCCAGCAGCCGTGGGACTAGCGAGCAGTTCTTC. This sequence joins TRBV3-1 and TRBJ2-1; TRBD2 agrees at 9 bases. Germline V gene sequence: CDR1 LGHDT, CDR2 YNNKEL (reference sequence). The CDR3 runs 12 residues. V gave up 4 bases and J gave up 10 bases; unmatched junction bases: 2.

V and J are TRBV9 and TRBJ2-1; maybe TRBD1 (5 bases). Germline assignment: CDR1 SGDLS and CDR2 YYNGEE. The ends were cut back, 7 bases at V and 2 bases at J, with 10 bases in the middle. This CDR3 comprises 13 residues. Here the CDR3 reads CASGAGTYNEQFF. The CDR3 DNA follows: TGTGCCAGCGGGGCAGGGACCTACAATGAGCAGTTCTTC.

This clonotype showed up just a few times. The chain uses TRBV24-1 and TRBJ1-2; D remains unclear. This CDR3 comprises 9 residues. Trimming left V 12 bases short and J 5 bases short, with 6 bases between. In germline, CDR1 is KGHDR, CDR2 SFDVKD. The CDR3, as DNA: TGTGCCCCTCCGTATGGCTACACCTTC. It is translated as CAPPYGYTF.

This clonotype was picked up a small number of times. At one of its ends the junction is not consistent with the germline gene, which may arise from a read error. This chain links TRBV12-3 or TRBV12-4 with TRBJ1-5, with TRBD1 as a possible D gene (5 bases). This CDR3 contains 16 residues. The CDR3 nucleotides are TGTGCCAGTAGTTTAGGGGCCGCGTATAGCAATCAGCCCCAGCATTTT. Protein product: CASSLGAAYSNQPQHF.

The V call is TRBV20-1, the J call TRBJ2-3, with 8 bases that match TRBD2. The CDR3 contains 15 residues. Germline values: CDR1 DFQATT, CDR2 SNEGSKA (reference sequence). Trimming took 0 bases from V and 0 from J; bases not matched to a gene: 2. The CDR3 here is CSARDASGSTDTQYF. The CDR3 DNA is TGCAGTGCTAGAGATGCTAGCGGGAGCACAGATACGCAGTATTTT.

This chain links TRBV24-1 with TRBJ2-7; TRBD2 agrees at 11 bases. The CDR3 contains 14 residues. Germline V gene lookup returns CDR1 KGHDR and CDR2 SFDVKD. The ends lost 3 bases at V and 6 bases at J; junction bases unmatched: 3. As DNA, the CDR3 is TGTGCCACCAGTGATCCACTAGCGGGAGTCGAGCAGTACTTC. Protein sequence: CATSDPLAGVEQYF.

This chain links TRBV7-9 with TRBJ2-1; perhaps D is TRBD1 or TRBD2 (5 bases each). Deletions cut 3 bases from V and 8 bases from J, with 26 bases between. The germline V gene encodes CDR1 SEHNR and CDR2 FQNEAQ (reference sequence). The CDR3 is 18 residues long. The CDR3 DNA is TGTGCCAGCAGCTTGAGCCCCCGGGACCCCCGTCGTAGGGATGAGCAGTTCTTC. This sequence encodes CASSLSPRDPRRRDEQFF.

The CDR3 nucleotides are TGTGCCAGCAGTTTAGAAGACACCAGCACAGATACGCAGTATTTT. This sequence encodes CASSLEDTSTDTQYF. This rearrangement joins TRBV28 to TRBJ2-3; D uncertain. V shed 2 bases and J shed 0 bases, with 9 bases lying between them. Germline loops: CDR1 MDHEN, CDR2 SYDVKM. The CDR3 runs 15 residues.

A few counts support this clonotype. The chain links TRBV6-6 to TRBJ2-7; TRBD1 matches at 9 bases. The CDR3 covers 13 residues. The V gene end was trimmed by 7 bases and the J gene end by 5 bases; junction bases not matched to a gene: 6. Germline V gene sequence: CDR1 MNHNY, CDR2 SVGAGI (reference sequence). CDR3 DNA: TGTGCCAGCAATGGACAGGGGACCCACGAGCAGTACTTC. Translated, it gives CASNGQGTHEQYF.

The genes are TRBV27 and TRBJ2-3, with D unclear. The CDR3 sequence is 14 residues long. Germline CDR1 MNHEY, CDR2 SMNVEV (reference sequence). V gave up 5 bases and J gave up 5 bases, with 14 bases separating them. CDR3 in DNA: TGTGCCAGCAGTCCACAAGAAATGTTAGATACGCAGTATTTT. Translated: CASSPQEMLDTQYF.

This clonotype was seen only once. One end of the junction varies from germline; a read error may be responsible. The genes are TRBV10-3 and TRBJ2-1, with 11 bases identical to TRBD2. Germline V lookup: CDR1 ENHRY, CDR2 SYGVKD. The CDR3 covers 16 residues. As DNA, the CDR3 is TGTGCCATCAGATCGGGACTAGCGGATTCCTACAATGGGCAGTTCTTC. The encoded protein is CAIRSGLADSYNGQFF.

This clonotype is a singleton in its sample. The chain carries TRBV28 and TRBJ2-5; D possibly corresponds to TRBD1 (5 bases). The CDR3 is 14 residues long. From germline, CDR1 is MDHEN and CDR2 SYDVKM. V was trimmed by 4 bases and J by 0 bases, leaving 9 bases between them. In nucleotides, the CDR3 is TGTGCCAGCAGTTACCAGGACAACCAAGAGACCCAGTACTTC. The encoded protein is CASSYQDNQETQYF.

The chain carries TRBV24-1 and TRBJ1-2; D might be TRBD1 (5 bases). The germline CDR1 and CDR2 sequences are KGHDR and SFDVKD. Trimming stripped 3 bases from V and 8 bases from J, with 12 bases between. The CDR3 is 13 amino acids. The CDR3 sequence is CATSDGARRGYTF. CDR3 bases: TGTGCCACCAGTGATGGGGCCAGGCGGGGCTACACCTTC.

The J gene is TRBJ2-5, the V gene TRBV7-2, with 11 bases identical to TRBD1. The CDR3 sequence is 17 residues long. The V gene's germline CDR1 is SGHTA and CDR2 FQGNSA. The trim removed 1 base at V and 4 bases at J, leaving 8 bases unmatched. Here the CDR3 DNA reads TGTGCCAGCAGCTTAGGAACCGGGACAGGGGGAAGAGAGACCCAGTACTTC. This encodes CASSLGTGTGGRETQYF.

The gene calls are TRBV9 and TRBJ2-4; 11 bases are shared with TRBD2. The end of the DNA fits TRBJ2-7 better, so the J call may be wrong. This CDR3 region has 15 residues. Per germline, CDR1 SGDLS and CDR2 YYNGEE. CDR3: CASSELAGVGYEQYF. CDR3 nucleotide sequence: TGTGCCAGCAGCGAACTAGCGGGAGTTGGGTACGAGCAGTACTTC.

This chain connects TRBV7-3 to TRBJ2-5; perhaps TRBD1 as D (6 bases). CDR3 length: 15 amino acids. V dropped 0 bases and J dropped 4 bases, with 12 bases sitting between them. Per the germline V gene, CDR1 is SGHTA and CDR2 is FQGTGA. CDR3 nucleotides: TGTGCCAGCAGCTTAACGTCAGGGGTGGGAGAGACCCAGTACTTC. It is translated as CASSLTSGVGETQYF.